These T cell receptor beta chains were read from a single sample in a study of blood T cells in healthy people across ages. TCRdb independently ran MiXCR on the 5' RACE reads; one entry per CDR3 protein. The table has 1,300,000 or so distinct CDR3 sequences, approximately 59% seen once. The specimen sequenced was blood. The receptor source for this set is a man between 18 and 35 years old in good health. The CDR3 runs from the conserved cysteine through the conserved F or W. A D gene is named only where the DNA matches it firmly. Clone size is not always given. Where it is, it says once, few, many or a class for expanded clones.

clone_size	v_call	d_call	j_call	cdr3_nt	cdr3_aa
few	TRBV10-2	TRBD1	TRBJ2-3	TGCGCCAGCAGTTCAATAGCAGGGACAGGAGATACGCAGTATTTT	CASSSIAGTGDTQYF
.	TRBV7-9	TRBD1	TRBJ2-3	TGTGCCAGCAATCCGGACAGGGAGGAGTGGACAGATACGCAGTATTTT	CASNPDREEWTDTQYF
.	TRBV4-2	TRBD1	TRBJ2-1	TGTGCCTGCAGCCAAGATCCCGGACAGGTCAATGAGCAGTTCTTC	CACSQDPGQVNEQFF
.	TRBV5-5	.	TRBJ2-4	TGTGCCAGCAGCCCTGTTGCTGCAGAGCGAGCCAAAAACATTCAGTACTTC	CASSPVAAERAKNIQYF
.	TRBV4-2	.	TRBJ2-2	TGTGCCAGCACCCTAGGGGACACTGGGGAGCTGTTTTTT	CASTLGDTGELFF
few	TRBV5-1	TRBD1	TRBJ2-7	TGCGCCAGCAGCCCGAGAGGACAGGCCTCCTACGAGCAGTACTTC	CASSPRGQASYEQYF
.	TRBV6-5	.	TRBJ2-7	TGTGCCAGCAGTCGCGCTAGGGGTGCGGCCTACGAGCAGTACTTC	CASSRARGAAYEQYF
.	TRBV29-1	TRBD1	TRBJ1-1	TGCAGCGTTAGGACAGGCCTTGAAGCTTTCTTT	CSVRTGLEAFF
many	TRBV20-1	TRBD1	TRBJ2-3	TGCAGTGCCCCGGGACAGGGGTCAGATACGCAGTATTTT	CSAPGQGSDTQYF
few	TRBV2	.	TRBJ2-5	TGTGCCACCCTAAGGACGGGGATTGAGACCCAGTACTTC	CATLRTGIETQYF
.	TRBV5-1	TRBD2	TRBJ2-3	TGCGCCAGCAGCTTGGCCTTCGCTAGCGGGACGGATACGCAGTATTTT	CASSLAFASGTDTQYF
.	TRBV7-2	TRBD1	TRBJ2-3	TGTGCCAGCAGCTTAACCGACAGGGCTCCAGATACGCAGTATTTT	CASSLTDRAPDTQYF
.	TRBV4-1	TRBD1	TRBJ2-7	TGCGCCAGCAGCCAAGACCCCGACAGGGGGCTGTTCTACGAGCAGTACTTC	CASSQDPDRGLFYEQYF
.	TRBV4-1	.	TRBJ2-7	TGCGCCAGCAGCCATGGTGCAGGGAAATACGAGCAGTACTTC	CASSHGAGKYEQYF
.	TRBV11-2	.	TRBJ2-5	TGTGCCAGCAGCTCCCTTGGGCAAACGGGAGACGAGACCCAGTACTTC	CASSSLGQTGDETQYF
once	TRBV12-3/TRBV12-4	TRBD1	TRBJ2-7	TGTGCCAGCAGTTTGGACAGGGAGTTTAGCGAGCAGTACTTC	CASSLDREFSEQYF
.	TRBV15	.	TRBJ2-1	TGTGCCACCAGCCCCAGCCGGGGAGGATACAATGAGCAGTTCTTC	CATSPSRGGYNEQFF
.	TRBV20-1	TRBD2	TRBJ2-3	TGCAGTGCCGCCAGGACTAGCGCACTTACAGATACGCAGTATTTT	CSAARTSALTDTQYF
.	TRBV27	TRBD1	TRBJ2-5	TGTGCCAGCAGTTCCCGGACAGGGCTGCTGGAGACCCAGTACTTC	CASSSRTGLLETQYF
.	TRBV25-1	.	TRBJ2-1	TGTGCCAGCAGTGAAGCCGGGACCCGTTACAATGAGCAGTTCTTC	CASSEAGTRYNEQFF
few	TRBV27	TRBD1	TRBJ2-5	TGTGCCAGCAGTTCACAGGGGAGAACTCGAGAGACCCAGTACTTC	CASSSQGRTRETQYF
.	TRBV27	.	TRBJ2-7	TGTGCCAGCAGCCCCCGGGGTTTCGGAGACGAGCAGTACTTC	CASSPRGFGDEQYF
.	TRBV4-1	TRBD2	TRBJ2-1	TGCGCCAGCAGCCAAGAGGCGGGGGGGCCCTATGAGCAGTTCTTC	CASSQEAGGPYEQFF
.	TRBV6-6	.	TRBJ2-1	TGTGCCAGCAGTTCCCGCCGGAATGAGCAGTTCTTC	CASSSRRNEQFF
.	TRBV2	.	TRBJ1-1	TGTGCCAGCAAGGGGGAGTGGAACACTGAAGCTTTCTTT	CASKGEWNTEAFF
few	TRBV15	.	TRBJ1-2	TGTGCCACCAGCAGAGATGTTTCATCGACCCATGGCTACACCTTC	CATSRDVSSTHGYTF
.	TRBV4-3	.	TRBJ2-1	TGCGCCAGCAGCCAAGGGGGGGGCGGGAGAAACAATGAGCAGTTCTTC	CASSQGGGGRNNEQFF
.	TRBV6-5	.	TRBJ2-1	TGTGCCAGCAGCCCGGAGGAGGGCCTAAGTTACAATGAGCAGTTCTTC	CASSPEEGLSYNEQFF
.	TRBV2	TRBD1	TRBJ1-4	TGTGCCAGCAGACGGGACAGAAACGAAAAACTGTTTTTT	CASRRDRNEKLFF
.	TRBV4-1	TRBD1	TRBJ2-5	TGCGCCAGCAGCCGACTACTAGGGGGACAGGGACAGACCCAGTACTTC	CASSRLLGGQGQTQYF